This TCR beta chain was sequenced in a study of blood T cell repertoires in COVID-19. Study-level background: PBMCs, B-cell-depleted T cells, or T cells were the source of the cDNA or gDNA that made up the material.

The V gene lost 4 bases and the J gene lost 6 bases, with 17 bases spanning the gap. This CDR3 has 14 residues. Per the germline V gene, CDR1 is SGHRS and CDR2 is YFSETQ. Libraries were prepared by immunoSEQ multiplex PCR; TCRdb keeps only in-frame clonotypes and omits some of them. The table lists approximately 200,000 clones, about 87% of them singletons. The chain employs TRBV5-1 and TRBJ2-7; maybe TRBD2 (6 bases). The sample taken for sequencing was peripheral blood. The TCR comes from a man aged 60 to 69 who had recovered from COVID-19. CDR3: CASSVRDWASEQYF. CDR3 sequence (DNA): TGCGCCAGCAGCGTCCGGGACTGGGCTTCCGAGCAGTACTTC.